This passage covers 29 T cell receptor beta chains from one sample sequenced in a study of T cells in Graves' hyperthyroidism and ophthalmopathy. From RNA transcripts, TCR beta CDR3 regions were amplified. The TCR CDR3 was amplified in a first-round RT-PCR using the HTBI primer set. One entry per CDR3 protein, called by TCRdb with MiXCR from the multiplex PCR reads. The table records a few hundred thousand distinct CDR3 sequences, 13% to 15% of them present only once. Sequences were obtained from blood. The receptor set was obtained from a woman aged 40 to 50 with Graves' hyperthyroidism that later progressed to Graves' ophthalmopathy.

This clonotype has more than one count but fewer than ten. A much more abundant neighbour one base away suggests this may be a read error. The chain carries TRBV6-9 and TRBJ2-1; TRBD2 might be the D (6 bases). V was shortened by 4 bases and J by 2 bases, with 12 bases between the two germline ends. CDR3 length: 15 residues. The germline gives CDR1 MNHGY, CDR2 SVAAGI. The CDR3 spells CASSCLGGAYNEQFF. The CDR3 bases are TGTGCCAGCAGTTGCTTGGGCGGGGCCTACAATGAGCAGTTCTTC.

The chain carries TRBV5-6 and TRBJ2-1, with D tentatively TRBD2 (5 bases). Between the trimmed V and J ends, which lost 0 bases and 7 bases, there was a span of 14 bases. This CDR3 comprises 15 residues. Germline lookup yields CDR1 SGHDT and CDR2 YYEEEE. The CDR3 here is CASSLELGPLNEQFF. The CDR3 DNA reads TGTGCCAGCAGCTTGGAACTAGGGCCCTTAAATGAGCAGTTCTTC.

At least ten counts were recorded for this clonotype. The CDR3 region has the DNA TGCAGTGCTAGAGATCGTTACAGGGCCAAGACCCAGTACTTC. As protein: CSARDRYRAKTQYF. The chain joins TRBV20-1 to TRBJ2-5, with D perhaps TRBD1 (6 bases). This CDR3 has 14 amino acids. Germline V gene data show CDR1 as DFQATT and CDR2 as SNEGSKA (reference sequence). Trimming shortened V by 0 bases and J by 6 bases, and 14 bases separated the two germline ends.

This clonotype showed up many times. V usage is TRBV28 and J usage is TRBJ2-1; 8 nucleotides align to TRBD2. The CDR3 spans 14 residues. Looked up from germline, CDR1 is MDHEN and CDR2 is SYDVKM. After removal of 3 bases from V and 8 bases from J, the junction contained 6 bases not matched to a gene. The CDR3 spells CASSLGLDYDEQFF. The CDR3 DNA is TGTGCCAGCAGTTTGGGACTAGATTACGATGAGCAGTTCTTC. The full variable domain, rest sourced from reference TRBV28 and TRBJ2-1, is DVKVTQSSRYLVKRTGEKVFLECVQDMDHENMFWYRQDPGLGLRLIYFSYDVKMKEKGDIPEGYSVSREKKERFSLILESASTNQTSMYLCASSLGLDYDEQFFGPGTRLTVL.

This clonotype was recorded many times. The V call is TRBV6-5, the J call TRBJ1-6; maybe TRBD1 (5 bases). CDR1 and CDR2 (germline): MNHEY, SVGAGI. V was trimmed by 2 bases and J by 0 bases, leaving 17 bases between them. CDR3 length: 19 residues. The CDR3 DNA reads TGTGCCAGCAGTTACGAGAGGGTGAGGGGAAGCTCCTATAATTCACCCCTCCACTTT. It translates to CASSYERVRGSSYNSPLHF.

This clonotype has at least ten counts. The CDR3 region is CSAQRGLSSYNSPLHF. The CDR3 DNA sequence: TGCAGTGCCCAGAGAGGCCTTAGCTCCTATAATTCACCCCTCCACTTT. The gene calls are TRBV20-1 and TRBJ1-6, with unresolved D. The CDR3 totals 16 residues. CDR1 is DFQATT, CDR2 SNEGSKA, per germline (reference sequence). V lost 6 bases and J 0 bases, leaving 15 bases between the germline ends.

Notes on this clonotype: This may arise from a read error, as a much more abundant clone is one base away. The chain has TRBV5-6 and TRBJ1-4, with D perhaps matching TRBD1 (5 bases). CDR1 is SGHDT, CDR2 YYEEEE, per germline. CDR3 length: 14 residues. V lost 4 bases and J lost 4, with 11 bases in between. The CDR3 here is CASSLGLYNEKLFF. The CDR3 nucleotides read TGTGCCAGCAGCCTGGGACTGTATAATGAAAAACTGTTTTTT.

The rearrangement links TRBV3-1 to TRBJ2-3; 12 nucleotides agree with TRBD2. The V and J ends lost 4 bases and 4 bases, in that order; junction bases with no gene match: 12. Germline V lookup: CDR1 LGHDT, CDR2 YNNKEL (reference sequence). The CDR3 loop spans 18 amino acids. The CDR3 region is CASSPQSLTSGRADTQYF. Written as DNA, the CDR3 is TGTGCCAGCAGCCCACAAAGCCTGACTAGCGGGAGAGCAGATACGCAGTATTTT.

This clonotype was found many times. The rearrangement links TRBV11-2 to TRBJ2-5, with D uncertain. The length of the CDR3 is 14 residues. V gave up 4 bases and J gave up 4 bases, with 13 bases separating them. Per the germline V gene, CDR1 is SGHAT and CDR2 is FQNNGV. In DNA, the CDR3 is TGTGCCAGCAGCTCCAATCCAGCACCAGAGACCCAGTACTTC. Amino acid sequence: CASSSNPAPETQYF.

This clonotype was counted ten times or more. The J gene is TRBJ2-1, the V gene TRBV28, with D hard to call. Deletions cut 7 bases from V and 0 bases from J, with 13 bases between. The CDR3 has 15 amino acids. Germline CDR1 and CDR2: MDHEN and SYDVKM. CDR3 amino acids: CASTYRISSYNEQFF. The DNA for the CDR3 is TGTGCCAGCACCTACAGAATTAGCTCCTACAATGAGCAGTTCTTC.

This clonotype was counted a few times. The chain carries TRBV18 and TRBJ2-1, with a weak D call TRBD1 (6 bases). V dropped 2 bases and J dropped 8 bases, with 16 bases sitting between them. The CDR3 loop spans 15 amino acids. Germline CDR1 KGHSH, CDR2 LQKENI. The CDR3: CASSPYRDVVDEQFF. CDR3 nucleotides: TGTGCCAGCTCACCATACAGGGACGTGGTGGATGAGCAGTTCTTC. The full variable domain, in which reference TRBV18 and TRBJ2-1 provide the parts outside the CDR3, is NAGVMQNPRHLVRRRGQEARLRCSPMKGHSHVYWYRQLPEEGLKFMVYLQKENIIDESGMPKERFSAEFPKEGPSILRIQQVVRGDSAAYFCASSPYRDVVDEQFFGPGTRLTVL.

In this sample, this clonotype turned up many times. The chain is built from TRBV7-9 and TRBJ2-3; tentatively, D is TRBD1 or TRBD2 (5 bases each). With 1 base removed from V and 4 bases from J, the gap between germline ends came to 21 bases. The CDR3 is 18 residues long. CDR1 and CDR2 (germline): SEHNR, FQNEAQ (reference sequence). The CDR3: CASSLGFRDALVADTQYF. DNA for the CDR3: TGTGCCAGCAGCTTAGGGTTCCGGGACGCCCTAGTGGCAGATACGCAGTATTTT.

This clonotype was detected ten times or more. In DNA, the CDR3 is TGCAGTGCTAGTGACGGTGACAGCGGGAGGGCTGACGAGCAGTACTTC. Protein: CSASDGDSGRADEQYF. The genes are TRBV20-1 and TRBJ2-7; TRBD2 aligns across 10 bases. Per the germline V gene, CDR1 is DFQATT and CDR2 is SNEGSKA (reference sequence). The V segment lost 3 bases and the J segment 5 bases; nucleotides outside the gene matches: 13. The CDR3 is 16 residues long.

The sample holds many counts of this clonotype. This chain joins TRBV27 and TRBJ2-7; 13 bases fit TRBD2. This CDR3 is built from 16 residues. The ends lost 1 base at V and 7 bases at J; junction bases unmatched: 7. Germline assignment: CDR1 MNHEY and CDR2 SMNVEV (reference sequence). This CDR3 is CASSLFRTSGSKEQYF. The CDR3 DNA sequence: TGTGCCAGCAGTTTATTCCGGACTAGCGGGAGTAAAGAGCAGTACTTC.

At least ten counts were recorded for this clonotype. This sequence joins TRBV9 and TRBJ2-1; 8 bases map to TRBD2. V lost 1 base, J lost 15 bases, and 6 bases stayed unmatched. The CDR3 contains 12 residues. CDR1 and CDR2 (germline): SGDLS, YYNGEE. The CDR3 loop reads CASSVTGGPLFF. Written as DNA, the CDR3 is TGTGCCAGCAGCGTAACGGGAGGGCCGTTGTTCTTC.

The table lists this clonotype with a few counts. The J gene is TRBJ1-5, the V gene TRBV20-1; D may be TRBD1 (6 bases). The V and J ends lost 1 base and 7 bases respectively, with 17 bases between them. This CDR3 region has 15 residues. CDR1 DFQATT and CDR2 SNEGSKA come from the germline V gene (reference sequence). The CDR3 DNA follows: TGCAGTGCTAGAGCTTGGGGGGCAGGGGACCAGCCCCAGCATTTT. It specifies CSARAWGAGDQPQHF.

The rearrangement links TRBV6-2 or TRBV6-3 to TRBJ2-3, with 9 bases fitting TRBD2. J lost 3 bases, V lost 6 bases, and 13 bases had no gene match. CDR1 MNHEY and CDR2 SVGEGT come from the germline V gene. The CDR3 runs to 17 residues. CDR3 protein: CASRPSTSGYITDTQYF. The CDR3 DNA reads TGTGCCAGCAGGCCATCGACTAGCGGTTACATTACAGATACGCAGTATTTT.

This clonotype has a count of ten or more. The chain carries TRBV6-1 and TRBJ2-2, with a possible D match to TRBD2 (6 bases). There are 17 residues in the CDR3. Trimming cost V 3 bases and J 1 base, with 15 bases left between them. The germline CDR1 and CDR2 sequences are MNHNS and SASEGT. CDR3 amino acids: CASSDRIAALNTGELFF. The CDR3 nucleotides read TGTGCCAGCAGTGATCGAATAGCGGCCCTGAACACCGGGGAGCTGTTTTTT.

Comments on this clonotype: A much larger clone lies a single base off, so this may be a read error. V and J are TRBV7-8 and TRBJ2-7, with D possibly being TRBD2 (6 bases). This CDR3 is built from 15 residues. V lost 8 bases, J lost 4 bases, and 21 bases lay in between. CDR1 is SGHVS, CDR2 FQNEAQ, per germline. The CDR3 nucleotides are TGTGCCAGCGGTCGACCGGGACTGGACGAGTACGAGCAGTACTTC. Its protein is CASGRPGLDEYEQYF.

This clonotype occurred once. With a much larger clone just one base away, this may be a read error. The J gene is TRBJ2-2, the V gene TRBV5-1; TRBD2 might be the D (5 bases). The germline V gene encodes CDR1 SGHRS and CDR2 YFSETQ. The CDR3 is made up of 15 amino acids. CDR3 sequence reads: CASSLGQENTGELLF. Written as DNA, the CDR3 is TGCGCCAGCAGCTTGGGACAAGAGAACACCGGGGAGCTGTTATTT.

A word on this clonotype: A much bigger clone sits one base away, suggesting this may be a read error. The chain is built from TRBV19 and TRBJ2-1, with TRBD2 matching 10 bases. The germline V gene has CDR1 LNHDA and CDR2 SQIVND (reference sequence). The CDR3 has 16 residues. The CDR3 nucleotides are TGTGCCAGTAGTGTCGATGGGACTAGCGTATACAATGAGCAGCTCTTC. Its protein is CASSVDGTSVYNEQLF.

This clonotype was detected many times. The genes are TRBV6-5 and TRBJ2-5, with TRBD2 matching 7 bases. The CDR3 has 15 amino acids. V lost 8 bases and J lost 5; bases outside the gene matches: 14. Germline V gene data show CDR1 as MNHEY and CDR2 as SVGAGI. The DNA for the CDR3 is TGTGCCAGCTCAGGGTCCTTGCGGGAGTGGGAGACCCAGTACTTC. The encoded protein is CASSGSLREWETQYF.

This clonotype was seen at least ten times. The chain recombines TRBV20-1 with TRBJ1-5; D perhaps matches TRBD1 (5 bases). The length of the CDR3 is 12 residues. V was trimmed by 3 bases and J by 7 bases, leaving 10 bases between them. The germline V gene has CDR1 DFQATT and CDR2 SNEGSKA (reference sequence). CDR3 sequence (DNA): TGCAGTGCTAGTTATGCAGGGCAGCCCCAGCATTTT. Its translation is CSASYAGQPQHF.

Judged by abundance, this clonotype is medium-sized. V and J are TRBV30 and TRBJ1-1; D is unresolved. In germline, CDR1 is GTSNPN, CDR2 SVGIG (reference sequence). Trimming removed 0 bases at V and 4 bases at J, with 6 bases between. The CDR3 length is 12 residues. The CDR3 bases are TGTGCCTGGAGTGTTTCTGTCACTGAAGCTTTCTTT. The encoded protein is CAWSVSVTEAFF.

The chain employs TRBV15 and TRBJ1-5, with a tentative D call TRBD1 (5 bases). Trimming left V 1 base short and J 4 bases short, with 11 bases between. The CDR3 has 15 amino acids. The germline gives CDR1 LNHNV, CDR2 YYDKDF (reference sequence). CDR3: CATSRGGGGNQPQHF. The CDR3 region has the DNA TGTGCCACCAGCAGAGGGGGGGGGGGAAATCAGCCCCAGCATTTT.

The table lists this clonotype with many counts. The chain carries TRBV12-3 or TRBV12-4 and TRBJ1-5; 9 nucleotides agree with TRBD1. Germline trimming cut 3 bases from V and 4 bases from J; bases unmatched to any gene: 4. CDR3 size: 15 residues. The CDR3 DNA reads TGTGCCAGCAGTTTTAGACAGGGGGGTAATCAGCCCCAGCATTTT. The encoded protein is CASSFRQGGNQPQHF.

This clonotype was detected only a few times. V and J are TRBV30 and TRBJ2-1, with D possibly matching TRBD2 (5 bases). Germline CDR1 and CDR2: GTSNPN and SVGIG (reference sequence). The CDR3 has 14 amino acids. V was clipped by 3 bases and J by 6 bases, with 15 bases between them. As DNA, the CDR3 is TGTGCCTGGAGCCCCCTCTGGGAGAGCAATGAGCAGTTCTTC. As protein: CAWSPLWESNEQFF.

In this sample, this clonotype turned up many times. This chain uses TRBV24-1 with TRBJ2-1, with 12 bases identical to TRBD2. CDR3 length: 19 amino acids. The V and J ends lost 3 bases and 6 bases, in that order; junction bases with no gene match: 14. From germline, CDR1 is KGHDR and CDR2 SFDVKD. In DNA, the CDR3 is TGTGCCACCAGTGATCTTGCTAGCGGGAGGGCCCCGAATTCCAATGAGCAGTTCTTC. Its translation: CATSDLASGRAPNSNEQFF.

This chain uses TRBV25-1 with TRBJ1-2; 7 bases match TRBD1. Germline CDR1 reads MGHDK; CDR2 reads SYGVNS. V lost 6 bases, J lost 4 bases, and 8 bases stayed unmatched. The CDR3 consists of 14 residues. CDR3 coding DNA: TGTGCCAGCAGGGGACCGGGACAGTTCTATGGCTACACCTTC. The encoded protein is CASRGPGQFYGYTF.